This T cell receptor (beta chain) was retrieved from a study of T cells in Graves' hyperthyroidism and ophthalmopathy. Overall study context: Initial diagnosis, before any treatment, was when peripheral blood was collected.

This clonotype was seen ten or more times. Per germline, CDR1 SGHRS and CDR2 YFSETQ. Trimming took 5 bases from V and 2 from J; bases not matched to a gene: 8. The CDR3 consists of 15 residues. Amplification of TCR beta CDR3 regions was performed using RNA transcripts as template. A set of HTBI primers served as the primers for a first-round RT-PCR of the TCR CDR3. TCRdb recomputed calls from the multiplex PCR reads with MiXCR, one row per CDR3 protein. Counted here are 650,000 to 850,000 distinct CDR3 sequences, under 20% occurring once; the ten biggest clones make up about a sixth. Subjects aged 18 to 65 presented with newly diagnosed hyperthyroidism of less than 2 months' duration. Exclusions: uncontrolled infection, other autoimmune disease, pregnancy, lactation. Initially, at the first diagnosis of hyperthyroidism and before any ophthalmopathy symptoms, blood was sampled.

The material sequenced was blood. The genes are TRBV5-1 and TRBJ2-3; 7 positions agree with TRBD2. The receptor was derived from a woman aged 45-60 years with Graves' hyperthyroidism that later progressed to Graves' ophthalmopathy. The CDR3, as DNA: TGCGCCAGCAGGGGCGGGGGTGACCTCACAGATACGCAGTATTTT. Translated: CASRGGGDLTDTQYF.